The 25 T cell receptor beta chains in this list originate from one sample, sequenced in a study of blood T cells in healthy people across ages. A second 7 to 11 cycle PCR used barcoded and J-beta primers. MiXCR was run by TCRdb on the 5' RACE reads, yielding one entry per CDR3 protein. The sample has over a million distinct CDR3 sequences; around 59% are singletons. The sample was blood. All receptors come from a man aged 18-30 years in good health.

V usage is TRBV4-3 and J usage is TRBJ2-1, with 7 bases that match TRBD1. The CDR3 is 15 amino acids. Trimming removed 0 bases from V and 4 bases from J; junction bases left unmatched: 3. The germline V gene has CDR1 LGHNA and CDR2 YSLEER. The CDR3 reads CASSQDGTAYNEQFF. In nucleotides, the CDR3 is TGCGCCAGCAGCCAAGACGGGACAGCTTACAATGAGCAGTTCTTC.

The CDR3 nucleotides are TGTGCCAGCAGTTACTCGGCTGGGACATCCCAAGAGACCCAGTACTTC. Translating gives CASSYSAGTSQETQYF. V usage is TRBV6-5 and J usage is TRBJ2-5; D perhaps matches TRBD1 (6 bases). Germline assignment: CDR1 MNHEY and CDR2 SVGAGI. Trimming removed 0 bases from V and 1 base from J, with 12 bases in between. The CDR3 is 16 amino acids.

This clonotype was recorded a few times. The V gene is TRBV11-2, the J gene TRBJ2-1; 11 bases agree with TRBD2. The CDR3 length is 14 residues. Germline CDR1 SGHAT, CDR2 FQNNGV. V shed 7 bases and J 10 bases; nucleotides not matched to a gene: 9. The CDR3: CASNPTSGREEQFF. The CDR3 DNA sequence: TGTGCCAGCAACCCAACTAGCGGGAGAGAGGAGCAGTTCTTC.

In this sample, this clonotype turned up a few times. V gene TRBV20-1 combines with J gene TRBJ2-4; D may be TRBD1 or TRBD2 (5 bases each). Germline V CDR1 and CDR2: DFQATT, SNEGSKA (reference sequence). Trimming removed 6 bases from V and 1 base from J, with 19 bases in between. This CDR3 has 16 amino acids. The chain's CDR3 is CSATSRGSLAKNIQYF. DNA of the CDR3: TGCAGTGCAACTTCGAGGGGTTCCCTGGCCAAAAACATTCAGTACTTC.

This chain joins TRBV7-9 and TRBJ2-1, with D possibly matching TRBD1 (6 bases). Germline loops: CDR1 SEHNR, CDR2 FQNEAQ (reference sequence). This CDR3 has 14 residues. Deletions cut 6 bases from V and 2 bases from J, with 11 bases between. The CDR3 protein is CASSSGTPYNEQFF. In nucleotides, the CDR3 is TGTGCCAGCAGTTCCGGGACACCCTACAATGAGCAGTTCTTC.

The chain has TRBV20-1 and TRBJ2-1; 7 nucleotides align to TRBD1. Germline V gene lookup returns CDR1 DFQATT and CDR2 SNEGSKA (reference sequence). The CDR3 has 15 residues. With V trimmed by 5 bases and J by 7 bases, 14 bases remained unmatched. The CDR3, as DNA: TGCAGTGCTGAAGGAGGACAGGTTATTTTGAATGAGCAGTTCTTC. Its protein product is CSAEGGQVILNEQFF.

The chain combines TRBV29-1 with TRBJ2-3; D may be TRBD2 (5 bases). Germline V gives CDR1 SQVTM, CDR2 ANQGSEA. The CDR3 has 14 amino acids. The V end was cut by 0 bases, the J end by 2 bases, with 9 bases between. CDR3: CSVEDRAATDTQYF. The CDR3 DNA reads as TGCAGCGTTGAAGATCGAGCGGCCACAGATACGCAGTATTTT.

The chain carries TRBV7-9 and TRBJ2-5, with D unresolved. The CDR3 has 13 residues. From germline, CDR1 is SEHNR and CDR2 FQNEAQ (reference sequence). V lost 5 bases, J lost 5 bases, and 12 bases lay in between. DNA of the CDR3: TGTGCCAGCAGCACCCACTCGAAGGAGACCCAGTACTTC. This encodes CASSTHSKETQYF.

The rearrangement uses TRBV10-3 and TRBJ2-5; TRBD1 matches at 9 bases. CDR3 length equals 13 residues. The J segment lost 1 base and the V segment lost 10 bases, leaving 4 bases of the junction unmatched. The V gene's germline CDR1 is ENHRY and CDR2 SYGVKD. The CDR3 DNA is TGTGCCACAGGACAGGGGATCCAAGAGACCCAGTACTTC. This encodes CATGQGIQETQYF.

The chain employs TRBV4-1 and TRBJ1-2; a weak D match, TRBD1 (5 bases). Germline V lookup: CDR1 MGHRA, CDR2 YSYEKL. Trimming cost V 0 bases and J 0 bases, with 8 bases left between them. The CDR3 has 15 amino acids. Written as DNA, the CDR3 is TGCGCCAGCAGCCAAGACAGGACAACTAACTATGGCTACACCTTC. It codes for CASSQDRTTNYGYTF.

The V and J genes are TRBV9 and TRBJ2-3, with D perhaps assigned TRBD1 or TRBD2 (5 bases each). V dropped 2 bases and J dropped 3 bases, with 16 bases sitting between them. This CDR3 is built from 16 residues. Germline V CDR1 and CDR2: SGDLS, YYNGEE. The CDR3 DNA reads as TGTGCCAGCAGCGTTACCTTGGGACGCGGGACAGATACGCAGTATTTT. Residues: CASSVTLGRGTDTQYF. The full variable domain, its missing parts supplied by reference TRBV9 and TRBJ2-3, is DSGVTQTPKHLITATGQRVTLRCSPRSGDLSVYWYQQSLDQGLQFLIQYYNGEERAKGNILERFSAQQFPDLHSELNLSSLELGDSALYFCASSVTLGRGTDTQYFGPGTRLTVL.

This rearrangement joins TRBV29-1 to TRBJ1-3, with D possibly TRBD1 on 6 matching bases. The CDR3 sequence is 15 residues long. Trimming shortened V by 5 bases and J by 2 bases, and 16 bases separated the two germline ends. Germline CDR1 SQVTM, CDR2 ANQGSEA. In DNA, the CDR3 is TGCAGCGTTAGAGAGGGACAAATAGCTGGAAACACCATATATTTT. Translation: CSVREGQIAGNTIYF.

The chain joins TRBV4-1 to TRBJ1-1; D unresolved. Per germline, CDR1 MGHRA and CDR2 YSYEKL. CDR3 length: 12 residues. Trimming removed 1 base from V and 11 bases from J, with 11 bases in between. CDR3 residues: CASSQVEGVAFF. CDR3 nucleotide sequence: TGCGCCAGCAGCCAAGTTGAGGGTGTGGCTTTCTTT.

The V call is TRBV6-1, the J call TRBJ1-1, with a tentative D call TRBD1 (6 bases). The germline gives CDR1 MNHNS, CDR2 SASEGT. V dropped 2 bases and J dropped 5 bases, with 12 bases sitting between them. This CDR3 contains 14 residues. The chain's CDR3 is CASSETGAWTEAFF. Here the CDR3 DNA reads TGTGCCAGCAGTGAAACGGGGGCATGGACTGAAGCTTTCTTT.

This clonotype has more than one count but fewer than ten. The chain uses TRBV9 and TRBJ2-3; 9 bases are a match to TRBD2. V lost 0 bases to trimming and J lost 8 bases; unmatched junction nucleotides: 10. Germline V lookup: CDR1 SGDLS, CDR2 YYNGEE. This CDR3 spans 16 amino acids. The CDR3 DNA is TGTGCCAGCAGCGTAGGTACTAGCGGGCGATGGGGTACGCAGTATTTT. It codes for CASSVGTSGRWGTQYF.

The CDR3 protein is CASSLDRLADTQYF. The CDR3, as DNA: TGTGCCAGCAGCTTAGATCGGCTTGCAGATACGCAGTATTTT. V and J are TRBV11-2 and TRBJ2-3, with D unclear. The CDR3 covers 14 residues. The germline V gene has CDR1 SGHAT and CDR2 FQNNGV. Between the trimmed V and J ends, which lost 0 bases and 4 bases, there was a span of 8 bases.

In its sample, this clonotype was seen once. This chain joins TRBV5-6 and TRBJ1-6; 7 bases are shared with TRBD1. CDR1 SGHDT and CDR2 YYEEEE come from the germline V gene. This CDR3 has 15 residues. The junction had 7 bases not matched to a gene; V was cut back by 0 bases and J by 10 bases. The chain's CDR3 is CASSLEATGPSPLHF. The DNA for the CDR3 is TGTGCCAGCAGCTTGGAGGCGACAGGGCCCTCACCCCTCCACTTT.

The chain joins TRBV7-2 to TRBJ2-7; 10 bases map to TRBD2. CDR1 is SGHTA and CDR2 is FQGNSA in the germline V gene. The V and J ends lost 5 bases and 5 bases, in that order; junction bases with no gene match: 9. This CDR3 contains 15 residues. DNA of the CDR3: TGTGCCAGCAGCCCTCCAGCGGGGGGGCTGGACGAGCAGTACTTC. Amino acids: CASSPPAGGLDEQYF.

The rearrangement uses TRBV6-2 or TRBV6-3 and TRBJ1-2, with a tentative D call TRBD1 (5 bases). Germline lookup yields CDR1 MNHEY and CDR2 SVGEGT. V was clipped by 7 bases and J by 8 bases, with 14 bases between them. The CDR3 length is 12 residues. The CDR3 sequence: CASKKGLGGYTF. The CDR3 DNA follows: TGTGCCAGCAAAAAGGGACTAGGGGGCTACACCTTC.

With regard to this clonotype: The junction departs from the called germline gene at one end, perhaps through a read error. CDR3 region: CAASRGGEETQYF. In nucleotides, the CDR3 is TGTGCCGCCAGCAGAGGGGGGGAAGAGACCCAGTACTTC. J is TRBJ2-5 and V is TRBV15; tentative D call: TRBD2 (7 bases). From germline, CDR1 is LNHNV and CDR2 YYDKDF (reference sequence). This CDR3 is 13 amino acids long. Full variable domain (remainder filled in from reference TRBV15 and TRBJ2-5): DAMVIQNPRYQVTQFGKPVTLSCSQTLNHNVMYWYQQKSSQAPKLLFHYYDKDFNNEADTPDNFQSRRPNTSFCFLDIRSPGLGDTAMYLCAASRGGEETQYFGPGTRLLVL.

The chain joins TRBV4-1 to TRBJ2-3; D gene uncertain. Germline assignment: CDR1 MGHRA and CDR2 YSYEKL. V dropped 10 bases and J dropped 3 bases, with 14 bases sitting between them. This CDR3 is built from 13 residues. The CDR3 sequence: CANSRTATDTQYF. CDR3 nucleotide sequence: TGCGCCAACAGTCGAACAGCGACAGATACGCAGTATTTT.

A few counts support this clonotype. The chain uses TRBV6-6 and TRBJ2-1; D may correspond to TRBD1 or TRBD2 (5 bases each). This CDR3 region has 14 residues. Looked up from germline, CDR1 is MNHNY and CDR2 is SVGAGI (reference sequence). V lost 0 bases, J lost 4 bases, and 7 bases lay in between. The CDR3 coding sequence is TGTGCCAGCAGTTACTCGGGACGTTACAATGAGCAGTTCTTC. Residues: CASSYSGRYNEQFF.

This sequence joins TRBV28 and TRBJ2-3; D gene ambiguous. Germline CDR1 is MDHEN and CDR2 is SYDVKM. The CDR3 contains 17 residues. Trimming stripped 3 bases from V and 0 bases from J, with 16 bases between. CDR3 bases: TGTGCCAGCAGTTTTGTTACGGTTCGGAAGAGCACAGATACGCAGTATTTT. This gives the protein CASSFVTVRKSTDTQYF.

The rearrangement links TRBV7-2 to TRBJ1-4, with TRBD1 matching over 10 bases. CDR3 length equals 16 residues. V lost 4 bases and J lost 7; bases outside the gene matches: 9. The germline CDR1 and CDR2 sequences are SGHTA and FQGNSA. CDR3 DNA sequence: TGTGCCAGCAGCTCCCCCGGGACAGGGGCGACTGAAAAACTGTTTTTT. Translated, it gives CASSSPGTGATEKLFF.

The V gene is TRBV4-1, the J gene TRBJ2-1; 7 nucleotides agree with TRBD2. Trimming at V came to 3 bases and at J to 2 bases, leaving 4 bases not matched to a gene. The length of the CDR3 is 15 residues. The V gene's germline CDR1 is MGHRA and CDR2 YSYEKL. Here the CDR3 DNA reads TGCGCCAGCAGCCAGGCAGCGGGAACCTACAATGAGCAGTTCTTC. Its protein is CASSQAAGTYNEQFF.